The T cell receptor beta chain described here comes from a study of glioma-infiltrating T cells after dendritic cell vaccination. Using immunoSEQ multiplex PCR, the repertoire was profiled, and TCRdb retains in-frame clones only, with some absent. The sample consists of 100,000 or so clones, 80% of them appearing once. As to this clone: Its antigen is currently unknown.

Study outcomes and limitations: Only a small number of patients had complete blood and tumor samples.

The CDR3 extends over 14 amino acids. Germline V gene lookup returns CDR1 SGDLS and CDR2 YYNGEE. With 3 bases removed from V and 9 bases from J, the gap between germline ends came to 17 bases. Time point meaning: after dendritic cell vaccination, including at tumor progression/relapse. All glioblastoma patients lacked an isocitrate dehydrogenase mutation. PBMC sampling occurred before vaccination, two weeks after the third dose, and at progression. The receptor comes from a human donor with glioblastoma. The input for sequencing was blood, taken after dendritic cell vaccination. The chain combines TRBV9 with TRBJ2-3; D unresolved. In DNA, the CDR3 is TGTGCCAGCAGCGGCCTCCTTAGTGCGAACACGCAGTATTTT. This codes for CASSGLLSANTQYF.